These 5 T cell receptor beta chains were sequenced from one sample in a study of shared clonotypes between healthy human individuals. Naivety among CD8 cells was defined by CD45RO negativity and positive CCR7 selection, thereby excluding terminally differentiated effector memory CD45RA+ cells. Repertoires were generated with immunoSEQ multiplex PCR, while TCRdb's copy carries only in-frame clones and drops some. The profile shows some 2,100,000 clones, approximately 94% of them singletons. The specimen was naive CD8+ T cells from PBMCs. The receptor source for this set is a young man in good health. Some clones in this sample may be carry-over from other donors' samples.

This rearrangement joins TRBV9 to TRBJ2-7; 9 bases are shared with TRBD2. The CDR3 length is 14 residues. J lost 3 bases, V lost 8 bases, and 9 bases had no gene match. Per the germline V gene, CDR1 is SGDLS and CDR2 is YYNGEE. In DNA form, the CDR3 reads TGTGCCAGTTCTGCTAGCGGGATATACTACGAGCAGTACTTC. Translated: CASSASGIYYEQYF.

The chain is built from TRBV5-6 and TRBJ2-7, with a weak D call TRBD2 (5 bases). CDR1 and CDR2 from the germline V gene are SGHDT and YYEEEE. The CDR3 covers 14 residues. Trimming removed 2 bases from V and 3 bases from J, with 12 bases in between. CDR3 sequence: CASSFSLAIYEQYF. In DNA form, the CDR3 reads TGTGCCAGCAGCTTTAGTCTAGCCATCTACGAGCAGTACTTC. The full variable domain, its missing parts supplied by reference TRBV5-6 and TRBJ2-7, is DAGVTQSPTHLIKTRGQQVTLRCSPKSGHDTVSWYQQALGQGPQFIFQYYEEEERQRGNFPDRFSGHQFPNYSSELNVNALLLGDSALYLCASSFSLAIYEQYFGPGTRLTVT.

This clone appeared a single time. The chain uses TRBV28 and TRBJ1-5; possibly TRBD1 for D (6 bases). Germline V lookup: CDR1 MDHEN, CDR2 SYDVKM. There are 14 residues in the CDR3. The germline V and J ends were trimmed by 5 bases and 6 bases, with 14 bases remaining between them. The CDR3 region has the DNA TGTGCCAGCAGTACCACGGGACAATTTCAGCCCCAGCATTTT. It yields the protein CASSTTGQFQPQHF. Full variable domain (remainder filled in from reference TRBV28 and TRBJ1-5): DVKVTQSSRYLVKRTGEKVFLECVQDMDHENMFWYRQDPGLGLRLIYFSYDVKMKEKGDIPEGYSVSREKKERFSLILESASTNQTSMYLCASSTTGQFQPQHFGDGTRLSIL.

The chain is built from TRBV2 and TRBJ2-7; 8 nucleotides agree with TRBD1. Germline V gene sequence: CDR1 SNHLY, CDR2 FYNNEI. The CDR3 runs 14 residues. Germline trimming cut 10 bases from V and 2 bases from J; bases unmatched to any gene: 10. The CDR3 sequence: CAIMGRTGPYEQYF. The CDR3 DNA is TGTGCCATCATGGGTAGGACAGGGCCCTACGAGCAGTACTTC.

The genes are TRBV4-1 and TRBJ1-5; possibly TRBD1 for D (5 bases). Germline CDR1 and CDR2: MGHRA and YSYEKL. The CDR3 runs 16 residues. Trimming took 0 bases from V and 4 from J, leaving 13 bases between them. The CDR3 region has the DNA TGCGCCAGCAGCCAAGATCCCGGGACGGTGAATCAGCCCCAGCATTTT. This sequence encodes CASSQDPGTVNQPQHF.